What follows describes a single TCR beta chain. An input of about 0.45 to 1 ug of RNA was subjected to reverse transcription using random hexamers. TCRdb passed the immunoSEQ multiplex PCR reads through MiXCR, listing each CDR3 protein once. The table includes some 300,000 distinct CDR3 sequences, approximately 85% detected once. These data belong to a study of CD8 T cells in Susac syndrome. The CDR3 sequence is 15 residues long. V gave up 4 bases and J gave up 4 bases, with 16 bases separating them. This receptor was obtained from a human donor with multiple sclerosis. The J gene is TRBJ1-2, the V gene TRBV12-3 or TRBV12-4, with D maybe TRBD1 (6 bases). Sequencing input: CD8+ T cells from PBMCs. The CDR3: CASSWGPPSVYGYTF. CDR3 in DNA: TGTGCCAGCAGTTGGGGGCCACCGTCAGTCTATGGCTACACCTTC.